A single TCR beta chain is shown here with its context. Here immunoSEQ multiplex PCR was the method, and the copy in TCRdb shows in-frame clones only, minus some. Seen here are about 11,000 clones, 90% to 95% observed once, and the top ten hold 12% to 15%. The entry originates in a study of T cells in localized non-small cell lung cancer. V shed 4 bases, J shed 7 bases, and the junction held 10 bases outside the gene matches. This CDR3 region has 16 residues. CDR1 is MNHNS and CDR2 is SASEGT in the germline V gene. This receptor was identified in a male donor at least 60 years old with stage III lung adenocarcinoma. The chain links TRBV6-1 to TRBJ1-2; 12 nucleotides line up with TRBD1. Sequencing was performed on peripheral blood, taken before any cancer treatment. The CDR3 here is CASSAGTGGAMGGYTF. The CDR3 DNA follows: TGTGCCAGCAGTGCTGGGACAGGGGGCGCGATGGGTGGCTACACCTTC.